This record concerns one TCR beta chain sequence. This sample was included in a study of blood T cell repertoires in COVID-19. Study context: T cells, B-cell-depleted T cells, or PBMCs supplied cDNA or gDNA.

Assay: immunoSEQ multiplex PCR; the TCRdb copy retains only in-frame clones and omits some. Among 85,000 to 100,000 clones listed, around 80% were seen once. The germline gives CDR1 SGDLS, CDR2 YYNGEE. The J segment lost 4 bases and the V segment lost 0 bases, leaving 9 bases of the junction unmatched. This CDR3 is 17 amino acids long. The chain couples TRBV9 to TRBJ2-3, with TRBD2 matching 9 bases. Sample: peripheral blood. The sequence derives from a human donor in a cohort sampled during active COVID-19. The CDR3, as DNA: TGTGCCAGCAGCGTAGTTGGCGGGAGGGCCTTCCCAGATACGCAGTATTTT. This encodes CASSVVGGRAFPDTQYF.